The source of this TCR beta chain is a study of cytomegalovirus exposure and HLA in healthy donors. Study-wide background: Across almost 400 genotyped donors, over 70% landed in the Caucasian-associated ancestry cluster. Study-wide points: The dataset shows that most TCR sequences were rare, while some public TCRs occurred in many donors. Later on, a genetic analysis was performed. It linked a missense variant in DCLRE1C with V- and J-gene trimming of TCR beta.

PCR primers comprised 60 Vbeta and 13 Jbeta primers. Only in-frame clones appear in the TCRdb table, and some are missing; sequencing was by immunoSEQ multiplex PCR. This sample has some 140,000 clones, with 75% to 85% found just once. CDR1 MNHNY and CDR2 SVGAGI come from the germline V gene (reference sequence). This CDR3 has 15 residues. V lost 6 bases and J lost 0; bases outside the gene matches: 2. A word on this clone: No antigen is known for it.

This clonotype was sampled from a woman in her 40s in good health and CMV-seropositive. The J gene is TRBJ2-2, the V gene TRBV6-6; TRBD2 matches at 9 bases. The sequenced sample consisted of PBMCs. The CDR3 reads CASSIAGANTGELFF. As DNA, the CDR3 is TGTGCCAGCAGCATAGCGGGGGCGAACACCGGGGAGCTGTTTTTT.